Described below is a single TCR beta chain sequence and its context. The sample originates from a study of identical twins. The CDR3 runs to 15 residues. V lost 6 bases, J lost 0 bases, and 12 bases lay in between. Germline V gene lookup returns CDR1 DFQATT and CDR2 SNEGSKA (reference sequence). TCRdb itself ran the 5' RACE reads through MiXCR, one entry per CDR3 protein. The table shows some 460,000 distinct CDR3 sequences, with over 12% occurring only once. These same records also appear under a second study, on yellow fever vaccine responses in identical twins.

The receptor was derived from a woman aged 18-30 years in good health. The genes are TRBV20-1 and TRBJ2-6; D gene uncertain. Material: CD4+ T cells sorted from blood. The CDR3 nucleotides read TGCAGTGCCCGGGTCTCCAGCTCTGGGGCCAACGTCCTGACTTTC. Residues: CSARVSSSGANVLTF.